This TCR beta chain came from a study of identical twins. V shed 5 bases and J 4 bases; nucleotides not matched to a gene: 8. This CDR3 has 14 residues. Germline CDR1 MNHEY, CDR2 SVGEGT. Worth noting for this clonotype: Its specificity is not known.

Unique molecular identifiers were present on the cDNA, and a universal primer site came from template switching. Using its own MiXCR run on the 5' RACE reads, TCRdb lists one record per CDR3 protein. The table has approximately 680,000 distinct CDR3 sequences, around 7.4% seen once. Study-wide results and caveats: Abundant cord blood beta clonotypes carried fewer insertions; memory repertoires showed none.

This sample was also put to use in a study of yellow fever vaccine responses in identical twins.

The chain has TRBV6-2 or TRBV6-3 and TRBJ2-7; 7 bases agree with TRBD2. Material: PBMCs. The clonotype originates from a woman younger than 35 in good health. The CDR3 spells CASSNGGGPYEQYF. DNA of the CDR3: TGTGCCAGCAGTAACGGGGGAGGGCCTTACGAGCAGTACTTC.